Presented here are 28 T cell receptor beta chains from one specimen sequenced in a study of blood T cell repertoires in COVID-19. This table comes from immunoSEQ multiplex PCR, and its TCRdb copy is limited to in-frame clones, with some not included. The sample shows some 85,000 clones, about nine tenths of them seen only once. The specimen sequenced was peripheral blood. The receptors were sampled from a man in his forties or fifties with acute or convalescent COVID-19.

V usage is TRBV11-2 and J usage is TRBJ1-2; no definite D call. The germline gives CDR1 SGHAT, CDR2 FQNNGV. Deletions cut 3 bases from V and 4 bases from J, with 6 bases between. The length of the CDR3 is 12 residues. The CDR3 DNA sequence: TGTGCCAGCAGCTTCAATTTCTATGGCTACACCTTC. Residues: CASSFNFYGYTF.

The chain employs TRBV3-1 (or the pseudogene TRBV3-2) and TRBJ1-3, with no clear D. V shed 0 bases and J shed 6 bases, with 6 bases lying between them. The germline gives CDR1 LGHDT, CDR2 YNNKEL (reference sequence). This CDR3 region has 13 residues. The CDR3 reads CASSQESINTIYF. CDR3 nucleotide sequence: TGTGCCAGCAGCCAAGAGTCTATAAACACCATATATTTT.

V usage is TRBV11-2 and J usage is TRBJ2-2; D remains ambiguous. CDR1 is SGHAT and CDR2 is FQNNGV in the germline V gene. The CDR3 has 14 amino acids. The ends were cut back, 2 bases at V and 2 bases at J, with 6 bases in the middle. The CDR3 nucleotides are TGTGCCAGCAGCTTACAGGTTAACACCGGGGAGCTGTTTTTT. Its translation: CASSLQVNTGELFF.

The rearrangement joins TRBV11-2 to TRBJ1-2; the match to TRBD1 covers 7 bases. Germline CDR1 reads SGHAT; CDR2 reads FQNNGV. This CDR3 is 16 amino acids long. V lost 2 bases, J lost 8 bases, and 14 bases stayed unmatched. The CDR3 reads CASSLSRAAGGWGYTF. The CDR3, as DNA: TGTGCCAGCAGCTTATCTCGGGCGGCAGGGGGATGGGGCTACACCTTC.

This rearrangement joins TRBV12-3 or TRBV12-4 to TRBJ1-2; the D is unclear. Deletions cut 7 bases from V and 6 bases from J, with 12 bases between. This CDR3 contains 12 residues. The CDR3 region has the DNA TGTGCCAGCAAAACAACAGTCCATGGCTACACCTTC. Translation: CASKTTVHGYTF.

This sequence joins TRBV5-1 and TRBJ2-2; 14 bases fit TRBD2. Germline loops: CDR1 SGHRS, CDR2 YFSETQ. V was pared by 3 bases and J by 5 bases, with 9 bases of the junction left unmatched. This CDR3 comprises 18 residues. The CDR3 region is CASSWTSGGRGRTGELFF. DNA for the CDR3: TGCGCCAGCAGCTGGACTAGCGGGGGGCGAGGTCGGACCGGGGAGCTGTTTTTT. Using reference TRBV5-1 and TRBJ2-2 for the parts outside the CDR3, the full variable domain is KAGVTQTPRYLIKTRGQQVTLSCSPISGHRSVSWYQQTPGQGLQFLFEYFSETQRNKGNFPGRFSGRQFSNSRSEMNVSTLELGDSALYLCASSWTSGGRGRTGELFFGEGSRLTVL.

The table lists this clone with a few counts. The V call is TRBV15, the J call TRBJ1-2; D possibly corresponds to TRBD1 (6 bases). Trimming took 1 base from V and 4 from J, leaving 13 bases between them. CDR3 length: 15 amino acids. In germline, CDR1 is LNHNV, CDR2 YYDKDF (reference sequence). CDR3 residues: CATSRGGGAGYGYTF. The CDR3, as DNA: TGTGCCACCAGCAGAGGTGGGGGGGCTGGCTATGGCTACACCTTC.

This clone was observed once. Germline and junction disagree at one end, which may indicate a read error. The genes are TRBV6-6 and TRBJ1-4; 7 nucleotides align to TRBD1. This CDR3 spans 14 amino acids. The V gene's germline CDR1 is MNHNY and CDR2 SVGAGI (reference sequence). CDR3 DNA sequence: TGTGCCAGCAGACTGGACAGGTCTAACGAAAAACTGTTTTTT. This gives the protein CASRLDRSNEKLFF.

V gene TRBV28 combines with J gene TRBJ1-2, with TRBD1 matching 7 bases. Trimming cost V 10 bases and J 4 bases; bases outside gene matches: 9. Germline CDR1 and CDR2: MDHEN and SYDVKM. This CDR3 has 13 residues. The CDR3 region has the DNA TGTGCCACCAAAGCCACAGGGGCCTATGGCTACACCTTC. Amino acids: CATKATGAYGYTF.

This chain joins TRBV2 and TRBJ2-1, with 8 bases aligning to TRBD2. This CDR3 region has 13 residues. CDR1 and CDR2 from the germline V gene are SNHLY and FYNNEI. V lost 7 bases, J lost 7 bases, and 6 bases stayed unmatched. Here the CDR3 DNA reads TGTGCCAGCAACCCCCCGGGGGGGAATGAGCAGTTCTTC. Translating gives CASNPPGGNEQFF.

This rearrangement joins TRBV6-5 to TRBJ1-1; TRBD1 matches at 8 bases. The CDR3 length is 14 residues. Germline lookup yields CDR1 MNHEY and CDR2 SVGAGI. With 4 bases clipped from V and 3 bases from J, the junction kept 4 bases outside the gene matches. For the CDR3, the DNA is TGTGCCAGCAGTTCTGCGGGACAGGACACTGAAGCTTTCTTT. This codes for CASSSAGQDTEAFF.

In DNA form, the CDR3 reads TGTGCCAGCAGCGTAGCTACGGGGGGTTCACCCCTCCACTTT. Protein product: CASSVATGGSPLHF. The V and J genes are TRBV9 and TRBJ1-6; D is perhaps TRBD1 (5 bases). V was shortened by 0 bases and J by 9 bases, with 10 bases between the two germline ends. Germline lookup yields CDR1 SGDLS and CDR2 YYNGEE. The CDR3 is 14 residues long.

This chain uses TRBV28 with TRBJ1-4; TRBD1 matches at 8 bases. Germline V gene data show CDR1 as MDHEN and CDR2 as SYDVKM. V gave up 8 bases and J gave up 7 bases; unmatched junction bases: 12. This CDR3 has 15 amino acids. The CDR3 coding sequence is TGTGCCAGCGCCATCACCGGGCAGGGGGCTGAAAAACTGTTTTTT. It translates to CASAITGQGAEKLFF.

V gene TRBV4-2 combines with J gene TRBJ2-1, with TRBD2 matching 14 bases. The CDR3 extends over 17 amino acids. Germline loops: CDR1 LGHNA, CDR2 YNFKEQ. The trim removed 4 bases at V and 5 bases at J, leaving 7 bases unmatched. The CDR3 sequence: CASSRGLAGGRDNEQFF. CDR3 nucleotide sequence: TGTGCCAGCAGCCGAGGACTAGCGGGGGGCCGGGACAATGAGCAGTTCTTC.

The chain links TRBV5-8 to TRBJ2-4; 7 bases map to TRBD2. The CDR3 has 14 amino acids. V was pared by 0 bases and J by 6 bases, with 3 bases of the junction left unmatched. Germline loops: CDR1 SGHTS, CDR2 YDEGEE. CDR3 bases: TGTGCCAGCAGCTTGGCACCTAGCGGAAACATTCAGTACTTC. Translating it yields CASSLAPSGNIQYF.

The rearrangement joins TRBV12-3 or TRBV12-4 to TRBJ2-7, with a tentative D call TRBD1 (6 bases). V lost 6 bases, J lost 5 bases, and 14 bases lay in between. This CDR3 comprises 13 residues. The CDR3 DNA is TGTGCCAGCAGCTACAGGACAGCTGACGAGCAGTACGTC. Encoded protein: CASSYRTADEQYV.

The CDR3 DNA reads as TGCGCCAGCAGCCAAGAAGTTTTCGGGAACACTGAAGCTTTCTTT. Its translation: CASSQEVFGNTEAFF. The V gene is TRBV4-1, the J gene TRBJ1-1; D is uncertain. This CDR3 region has 15 residues. In germline, CDR1 is MGHRA, CDR2 YSYEKL. Trimming took off 0 bases at V and 1 base at J, with 9 bases between the two ends.

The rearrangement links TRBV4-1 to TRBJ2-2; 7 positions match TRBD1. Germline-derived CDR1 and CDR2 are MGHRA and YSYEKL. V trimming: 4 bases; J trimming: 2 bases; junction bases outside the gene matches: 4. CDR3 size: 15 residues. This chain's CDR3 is CASSPGTVNTGELFF. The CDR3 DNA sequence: TGCGCCAGCAGCCCCGGGACAGTTAACACCGGGGAGCTGTTTTTT.

This chain's CDR3 is CASSLGQAANSPLHF. The CDR3, as DNA: TGTGCCAGCAGCCTTGGACAGGCGGCAAATTCACCCCTCCACTTT. The V and J genes are TRBV5-4 and TRBJ1-6, with 7 nucleotides matching TRBD1. The V segment lost 4 bases and the J segment 7 bases; nucleotides outside the gene matches: 8. The CDR3 totals 15 residues. Germline lookup yields CDR1 SGHNT and CDR2 YYREEE (reference sequence).

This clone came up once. The CDR3 sequence is CASSQASPSGDTQYF. The DNA of the CDR3 is TGTGCCAGCAGCCAAGCTAGCCCTAGCGGAGATACGCAGTATTTT. V usage is TRBV3-1 (or the pseudogene TRBV3-2) and J usage is TRBJ2-3; 7 bases align to TRBD2. In germline, CDR1 is LGHDT, CDR2 YNNKEL (reference sequence). V dropped 1 base and J dropped 5; count of bases not matched to a gene: 6. This CDR3 contains 15 residues.

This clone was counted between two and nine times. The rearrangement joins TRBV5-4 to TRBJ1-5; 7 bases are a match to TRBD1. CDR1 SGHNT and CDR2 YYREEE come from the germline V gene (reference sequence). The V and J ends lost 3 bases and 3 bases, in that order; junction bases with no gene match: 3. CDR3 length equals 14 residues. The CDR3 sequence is CASSSQGNNQPQHF. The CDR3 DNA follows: TGTGCCAGCAGCTCACAGGGGAACAATCAGCCCCAGCATTTT.

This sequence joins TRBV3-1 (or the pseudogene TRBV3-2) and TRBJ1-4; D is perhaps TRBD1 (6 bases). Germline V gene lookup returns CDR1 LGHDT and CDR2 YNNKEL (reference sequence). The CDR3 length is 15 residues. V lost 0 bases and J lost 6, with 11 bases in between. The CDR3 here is CASSQEGEGDEKLFF. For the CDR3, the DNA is TGTGCCAGCAGCCAAGAGGGGGAGGGGGATGAAAAACTGTTTTTT.

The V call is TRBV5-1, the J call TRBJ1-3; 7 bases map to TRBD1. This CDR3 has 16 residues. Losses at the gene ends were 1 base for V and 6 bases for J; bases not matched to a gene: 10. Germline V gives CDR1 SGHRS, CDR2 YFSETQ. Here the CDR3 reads CASSLTGDVKANTIYF. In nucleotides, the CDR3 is TGCGCCAGCAGCTTGACAGGGGACGTTAAAGCAAACACCATATATTTT.

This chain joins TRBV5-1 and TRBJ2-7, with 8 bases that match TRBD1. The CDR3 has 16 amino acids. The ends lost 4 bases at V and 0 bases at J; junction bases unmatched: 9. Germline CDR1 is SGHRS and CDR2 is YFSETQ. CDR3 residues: CASSPTLGTGSYEQYF. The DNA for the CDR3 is TGCGCCAGCAGCCCAACACTGGGGACAGGCTCCTACGAGCAGTACTTC.

This CDR3 is CASSYGASGGHEQFF. DNA of the CDR3: TGTGCCAGCAGTTACGGGGCTAGCGGGGGGCATGAGCAGTTCTTC. This sequence joins TRBV6-2 or TRBV6-3 and TRBJ2-1; 11 bases map to TRBD2. This CDR3 has 15 residues. Trimming at V came to 2 bases and at J to 8 bases, leaving 5 bases not matched to a gene. The germline V gene has CDR1 MNHEY and CDR2 SVGEGT.

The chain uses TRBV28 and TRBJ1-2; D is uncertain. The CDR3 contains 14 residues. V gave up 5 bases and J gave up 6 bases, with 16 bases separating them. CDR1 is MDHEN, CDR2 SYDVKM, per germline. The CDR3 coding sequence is TGTGCCAGCAGTCCTCCAGATCAATTCCATGGCTACACCTTC. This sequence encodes CASSPPDQFHGYTF.

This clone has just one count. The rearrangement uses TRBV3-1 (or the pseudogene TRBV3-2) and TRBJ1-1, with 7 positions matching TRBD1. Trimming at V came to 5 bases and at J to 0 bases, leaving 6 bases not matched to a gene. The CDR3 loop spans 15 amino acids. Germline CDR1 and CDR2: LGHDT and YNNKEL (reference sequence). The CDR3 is CASSKRQGLNTEAFF. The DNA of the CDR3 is TGTGCCAGCAGCAAACGACAGGGCTTGAACACTGAAGCTTTCTTT.

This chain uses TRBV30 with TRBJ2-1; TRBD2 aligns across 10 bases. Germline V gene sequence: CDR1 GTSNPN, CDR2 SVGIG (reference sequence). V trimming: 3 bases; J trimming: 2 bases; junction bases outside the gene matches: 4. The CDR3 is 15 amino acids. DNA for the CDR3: TGTGCCTGGAGACGAGCGGGGGGGCCCTACAATGAGCAGTTCTTC. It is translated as CAWRRAGGPYNEQFF.